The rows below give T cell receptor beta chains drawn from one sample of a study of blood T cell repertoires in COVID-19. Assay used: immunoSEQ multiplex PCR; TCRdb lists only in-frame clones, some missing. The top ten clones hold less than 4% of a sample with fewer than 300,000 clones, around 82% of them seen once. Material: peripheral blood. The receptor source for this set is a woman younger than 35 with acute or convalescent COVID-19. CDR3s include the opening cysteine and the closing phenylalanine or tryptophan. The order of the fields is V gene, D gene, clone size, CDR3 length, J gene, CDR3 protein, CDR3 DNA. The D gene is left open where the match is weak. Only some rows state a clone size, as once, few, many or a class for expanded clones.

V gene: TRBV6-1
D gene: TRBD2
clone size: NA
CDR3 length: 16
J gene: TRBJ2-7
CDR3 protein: CASSARVGTSRDEQYF
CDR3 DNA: TGTGCCAGCAGTGCGCGAGTTGGGACTAGTCGCGACGAGCAGTACTTC

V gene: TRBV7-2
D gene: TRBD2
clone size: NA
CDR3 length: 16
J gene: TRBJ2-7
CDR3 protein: CASSLFPTSGSYEQYF
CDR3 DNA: TGTGCCAGCAGCTTATTCCCGACTAGCGGTTCCTACGAGCAGTACTTC

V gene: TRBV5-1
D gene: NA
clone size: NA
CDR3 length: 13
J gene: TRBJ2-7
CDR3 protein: CASSFATGYEQYF
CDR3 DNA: TGCGCCAGCAGCTTCGCTACCGGCTACGAGCAGTACTTC

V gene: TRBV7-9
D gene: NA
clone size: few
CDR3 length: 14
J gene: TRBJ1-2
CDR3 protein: CASSLDLLGAGYTF
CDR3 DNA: TGTGCCAGCAGCTTAGATCTCTTGGGGGCTGGCTACACCTTC

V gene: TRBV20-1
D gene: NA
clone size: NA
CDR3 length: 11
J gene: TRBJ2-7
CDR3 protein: CSASPGYEQYF
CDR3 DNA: TGCAGTGCTAGTCCCGGCTACGAGCAGTACTTC

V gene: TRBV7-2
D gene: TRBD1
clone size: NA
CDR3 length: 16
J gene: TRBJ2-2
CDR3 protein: CASSSPGQGVAGELFF
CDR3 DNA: TGTGCCAGCAGCTCCCCGGGACAGGGGGTAGCCGGGGAGCTGTTTTTT

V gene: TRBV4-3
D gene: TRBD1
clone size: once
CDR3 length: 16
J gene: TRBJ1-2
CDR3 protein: CASSQGGQPTNYGYTF
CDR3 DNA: TGCGCCAGCAGCCAAGGGGGACAGCCCACTAACTATGGCTACACCTTC

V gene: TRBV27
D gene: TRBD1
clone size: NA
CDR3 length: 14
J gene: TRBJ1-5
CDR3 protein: CASRTTGGTQPQHF
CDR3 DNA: TGTGCCAGCAGAACGACAGGGGGTACTCAGCCCCAGCATTTT

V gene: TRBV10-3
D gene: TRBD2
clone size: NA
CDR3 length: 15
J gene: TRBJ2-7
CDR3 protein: CAISASSGRAGEQYF
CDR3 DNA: TGTGCCATCAGTGCCTCTAGCGGGAGGGCCGGGGAGCAGTACTTC

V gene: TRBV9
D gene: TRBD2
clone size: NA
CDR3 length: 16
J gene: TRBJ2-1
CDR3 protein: CASSVAEAGVDNEQFF
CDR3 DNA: TGTGCCAGCAGCGTAGCTGAAGCGGGAGTCGACAATGAGCAGTTCTTC

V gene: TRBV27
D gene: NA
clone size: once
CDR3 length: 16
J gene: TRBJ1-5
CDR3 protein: CASSLSAGKSNQPQHF
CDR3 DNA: TGTGCCAGCAGTTTATCGGCAGGAAAGAGCAATCAGCCCCAGCATTTT

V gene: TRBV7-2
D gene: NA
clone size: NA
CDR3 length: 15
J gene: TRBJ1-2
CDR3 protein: CASSLSWTANYGYTF
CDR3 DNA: TGTGCCAGCAGCTTATCTTGGACTGCTAACTATGGCTACACCTTC

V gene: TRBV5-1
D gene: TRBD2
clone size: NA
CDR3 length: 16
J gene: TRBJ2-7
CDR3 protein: CASSLGLAGVSYEQYF
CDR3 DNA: TGCGCCAGCAGCTTGGGGCTAGCGGGAGTTTCCTACGAGCAGTACTTC

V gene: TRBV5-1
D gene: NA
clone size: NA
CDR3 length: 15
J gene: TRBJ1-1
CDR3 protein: CASSWGPNGNTEAFF
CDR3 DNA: TGCGCCAGCAGCTGGGGGCCTAACGGGAACACTGAAGCTTTCTTT

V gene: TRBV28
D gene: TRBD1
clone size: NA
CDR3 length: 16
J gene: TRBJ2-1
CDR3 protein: CASSYLGQGTYNEQFF
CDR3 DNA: TGTGCCAGCAGCTACCTAGGACAGGGGACCTACAATGAGCAGTTCTTC

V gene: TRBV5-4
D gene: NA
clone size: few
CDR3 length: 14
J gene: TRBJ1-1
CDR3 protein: CASSLAELRTEAFF
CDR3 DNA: TGTGCCAGCAGCTTGGCCGAACTCCGGACTGAAGCTTTCTTT

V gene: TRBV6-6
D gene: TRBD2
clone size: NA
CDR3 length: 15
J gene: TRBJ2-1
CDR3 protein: CASSYATSGWNEQFF
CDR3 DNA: TGTGCCAGCAGTTACGCGACTAGCGGGTGGAATGAGCAGTTCTTC

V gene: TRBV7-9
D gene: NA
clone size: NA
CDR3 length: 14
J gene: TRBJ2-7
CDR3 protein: CASSLRQSSGEQYF
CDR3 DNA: TGTGCCAGCAGCCTACGACAATCCTCAGGCGAGCAGTACTTC

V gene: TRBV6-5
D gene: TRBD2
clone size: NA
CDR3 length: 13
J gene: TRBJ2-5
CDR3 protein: CASRQLAGETQYF
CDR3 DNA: TGTGCCAGCAGACAACTAGCGGGAGAGACCCAGTACTTC

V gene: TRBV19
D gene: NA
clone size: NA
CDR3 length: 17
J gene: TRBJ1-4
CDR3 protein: CASSTQGTRATNEKLFF
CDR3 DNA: TGTGCCAGTAGTACCCAAGGGACACGAGCAACTAATGAAAAACTGTTTTTT